Below are 14 T cell receptor beta chains sequenced from a single sample in a study of CXCR3-negative and CXCR3-positive naive CD8 T cells. The libraries of TRB cDNA were constructed through 5' RACE using UMI labels. No DNA is given; TCRdb re-called the 5' RACE reads and lists each CDR3 protein once. This repertoire includes 70,000 to 95,000 distinct CDR3 sequences. The sample comprised naive CXCR3- CD8+ T cells from blood. The subset was: CD45RO-CCR7+CD27+CD95- naive CD8+ T cells lacking CXCR3 (TNR3-). The receptors were gathered from a human donor in good health. Some clones in this sample may be carry-over from other donors' samples.

The rearrangement joins TRBV7-9 to TRBJ2-1; without DNA, the TCRdb call of TRBD2 cannot be checked. This CDR3 is built from 15 residues. From germline, CDR1 is SEHNR and CDR2 FQNEAQ (reference sequence). The CDR3 here is CASSLAASGRNEQFF.

The chain joins TRBV7-2 to TRBJ2-1. Germline V gene lookup returns CDR1 SGHTA and CDR2 FQGNSA. The CDR3 extends over 12 amino acids. This CDR3 is CASSSHSNEQFF. The full variable domain, its missing parts supplied by reference TRBV7-2 and TRBJ2-1, is GAGVSQSPSNKVTEKGKDVELRCDPISGHTALYWYRQSLGQGLEFLIYFQGNSAPDKSGLPSDRFSAERTGGSVSTLTIQRTQQEDSAVYLCASSSHSNEQFFGPGTRLTVL.

The chain joins TRBV3-1 to TRBJ2-7. This CDR3 has 12 amino acids. Per germline, CDR1 LGHDT and CDR2 YNNKEL (reference sequence). The CDR3 sequence: CASSQGWNEQYF.

The chain recombines TRBV7-6 with TRBJ2-7; without DNA, the TCRdb call of TRBD1 cannot be checked. The CDR3 extends over 18 amino acids. Germline V gene data show CDR1 as SGHVS and CDR2 as FNYEAQ. CDR3 region: CASSFEGRPRQDDYEQYF.

The rearrangement joins TRBV7-9 to TRBJ2-1; there is no DNA to check the TCRdb D call of TRBD1. From germline, CDR1 is SEHNR and CDR2 FQNEAQ (reference sequence). This CDR3 contains 15 residues. The CDR3 here is CASSFSGGASNEQFF.

The chain uses TRBV6-6 and TRBJ2-7; TCRdb outputs TRBD1, but without DNA this stays unchecked. This CDR3 is built from 14 residues. Germline V gene lookup returns CDR1 MNHNY and CDR2 SVGAGI (reference sequence). The CDR3 here is CASNPGQGNYEQYF.

The chain employs TRBV28 and TRBJ2-7; TCRdb's D gene call, TRBD2, goes unchecked for lack of DNA. This CDR3 is 16 amino acids long. Germline CDR1 reads MDHEN; CDR2 reads SYDVKM. CDR3 in amino acids: CASSLESAGNSYEQYF.

This chain connects TRBV9 to TRBJ2-2. CDR1 SGDLS and CDR2 YYNGEE come from the germline V gene. This CDR3 region has 14 residues. CDR3 protein: CASSVGSASGELFF.

V gene TRBV23-1 combines with J gene TRBJ2-7; TCRdb gives TRBD2 as the D gene, but with no DNA this cannot be confirmed. TRBV23-1 is an open reading frame, and its role is uncertain. The CDR3 consists of 15 residues. The CDR3 is CASSREKAGGHEQYF.

V and J are TRBV7-9 and TRBJ1-4; TCRdb proposes TRBD1, but this gene call is untestable without DNA. The germline V gene encodes CDR1 SEHNR and CDR2 FQNEAQ (reference sequence). The CDR3 consists of 16 residues. The chain's CDR3 is CASSSKLQGDNEKLFF.

The V and J genes are TRBV15 and TRBJ1-2. This CDR3 has 15 amino acids. In germline, CDR1 is LNHNV, CDR2 YYDKDF (reference sequence). CDR3 amino acids: CATSIGREAYYGYTF.

V and J are TRBV6-4 and TRBJ2-3; the D call of TRBD2 rests on TCRdb alone, since no DNA is present to check it. This CDR3 is 13 amino acids long. Germline assignment: CDR1 MRHNA and CDR2 SNTAGT. The CDR3 protein is CASSRGEADTQYF.

V gene TRBV7-9 combines with J gene TRBJ2-5; the TRBD2 assignment by TCRdb is unverifiable without DNA. This CDR3 is built from 14 residues. Per germline, CDR1 SEHNR and CDR2 FQNEAQ (reference sequence). The CDR3: CASSSLAEQETQYF.

This CDR3 is CASSLLNTGIQETQYF. The chain uses TRBV13 and TRBJ2-5; TCRdb calls TRBD1, which cannot be checked without DNA. Germline V CDR1 and CDR2: PRHDT, FYEKMQ (reference sequence). The CDR3 contains 16 residues.